This T cell receptor (beta chain) was recovered during a study of T-cell memory formation after mild COVID-19. Study at large: Clusters were largely donor specific.

Study-wide results and limits: For second-wave clones that peaked at day 37, SARS-CoV-2 specificity went unverified. Clones shrinking between day 15 and 85 showed a balanced CD4/CD8 split, and those that grew later tilted toward CD4+.

TCRdb recomputed calls from the 5' RACE reads with MiXCR, one row per CDR3 protein. The sample holds 470,000 or so distinct CDR3 sequences; about 20% are singletons and the top ten take about 12%. A few counts support this clonotype. Its antigen is currently unknown. This TCR was sampled from an adult woman who had mild COVID-19 (a few samples of this study predate the infection). Cell type and time point are not known. Sequencing was carried out using PBMCs or a T cell subset sorted from them (not recorded which).

CDR3: CASSLVPGTSGKETQYF. The CDR3 DNA is TGTGCCAGCAGCTTAGTGCCCGGGACTAGCGGGAAAGAGACCCAGTACTTC. This chain connects TRBV7-2 to TRBJ2-5; TRBD2 agrees at 13 bases. CDR3 size: 17 residues. CDR1 is SGHTA and CDR2 is FQGNSA in the germline V gene. The ends lost 1 base at V and 3 bases at J; junction bases unmatched: 5.